This T cell receptor (beta chain) was sequenced in a study of T cells in Graves' hyperthyroidism and ophthalmopathy. The V gene end was trimmed by 4 bases and the J gene end by 6 bases; junction bases not matched to a gene: 6. CDR1 and CDR2 (germline): SQVTM, ANQGSEA. There are 13 residues in the CDR3. There were TCR beta CDR3 regions amplified from RNA transcripts. In the first-round RT-PCR of the TCR CDR3, the HTBI primer set was used. TCRdb analysed the multiplex PCR reads with MiXCR anew, one entry per CDR3 protein. The sample holds 380,000 or so distinct CDR3 sequences, about 15% seen once. This clonotype was detected only a few times.

The sample was blood. V gene TRBV29-1 combines with J gene TRBJ2-4; 7 bases line up with TRBD2. The receptor comes from a woman aged 25 to 39 with Graves' hyperthyroidism. The CDR3 nucleotides read TGCAGCGTTGTGGCGGGAGAGACAAACATTCAGTACTTC. Translation: CSVVAGETNIQYF. Based on the CDR3 plus reference TRBV29-1 and TRBJ2-4, the full variable domain is SAVISQKPSRDICQRGTSLTIQCQVDSQVTMMFWYRQQPGQSLTLIATANQGSEATYESGFVIDKFPISRPNLTFSTLTVSNMSPEDSSIYLCSVVAGETNIQYFGAGTRLSVL.